The clone carrying this TCR beta chain has a count of ten or more. The antigen is not known. The record originates from a study of CD8 T cells in ankylosing spondylitis. Study-wide findings and caveats: There was a TCR beta motif, made of fewer than 10 highly homologous variants, that appeared characteristic of ankylosing spondylitis blood.

Each CDR3 protein gets one entry after TCRdb re-called the 5' RACE reads with MiXCR. The sample lists approximately 180,000 distinct CDR3 sequences; roughly 20% were seen once. The CDR3 contains 11 residues. Deletions cut 7 bases from V and 4 bases from J, with 10 bases between. Per the germline V gene, CDR1 is SQVTM and CDR2 is ANQGSEA. This receptor was identified in a male donor aged 5 to 30 with ankylosing spondylitis or in good health (not recorded which). Material: blood, either unsorted or a sorted T cell fraction (not recorded which). V is TRBV29-1 and J is TRBJ2-5; D unclear. CDR3 protein: CSAAVAETQYF. CDR3 nucleotides: TGCAGCGCCGCGGTCGCAGAGACCCAGTACTTC.